The subject of this entry is one T cell receptor (beta chain). Its antigen is as yet unknown. This specimen comes from a study of Ad26.COV2.S vaccination and SARS-CoV-2 variants. As for the study in general: Intramuscularly, Ad26.COV2.S was given either once or twice, 56 days apart.

Treatment indicated: roughly 19 received Ad26.COV2.S at low or high dose, single or two shots; about 5 received placebo; per-sample allocation not given. All samples were drawn on day 63, counting from the first vaccine or placebo injection. The individual, an adult aged 18-55 years, was a donor in Boston. Ad26.COV2.S expressed prefusion-stabilized spike from the original Wuhan strain. Some clones are missing from TCRdb's copy, which holds only in-frame ones; the method was immunoSEQ multiplex PCR. The sample holds approximately 360,000 clones, 83% seen once. V lost 5 bases to trimming and J lost 5 bases, with 10 bases between them. Germline V CDR1 and CDR2: PRHDT, FYEKMQ (reference sequence). The CDR3 runs 12 residues. Study outcomes and limitations: Those who received vaccine or placebo ended up with similar non-spike TCR breadth.

V and J are TRBV13 and TRBJ2-7, with D tentatively TRBD1 or TRBD2 (5 bases each). This TCR came from a person aged 18-60 years who received the Ad26.COV2.S COVID-19 vaccine or a placebo. The sample was peripheral blood, taken in a trial of Ad26.COV2.S vaccine versus placebo. The CDR3 protein is CASSGDQNEQYF. In DNA form, the CDR3 reads TGTGCCAGCAGCGGGGACCAAAACGAGCAGTACTTC. The full variable domain, its missing parts supplied by reference TRBV13 and TRBJ2-7, is AAGVIQSPRHLIKEKRETATLKCYPIPRHDTVYWYQQGPGQDPQFLISFYEKMQSDKGSIPDRFSAQQFSDYHSELNMSSLELGDSALYFCASSGDQNEQYFGPGTRLTVT.